These 7 T cell receptor beta chains share one sample of origin, sequenced in a study of blood T cell repertoires in COVID-19. This table comes from immunoSEQ multiplex PCR, and its TCRdb copy is limited to in-frame clones, with some not included. The table records tens of thousands of clones, about four fifths of them present only once. The sample taken for sequencing was peripheral blood. Every receptor here comes from a woman between 70 and 85 years old with acute or convalescent COVID-19.

The chain uses TRBV19 and TRBJ1-2; 9 bases match TRBD1. The CDR3 extends over 14 amino acids. Trimming at V came to 8 bases and at J to 7 bases, leaving 11 bases not matched to a gene. Germline CDR1 reads LNHDA; CDR2 reads SQIVND (reference sequence). The CDR3 coding sequence is TGTGCCAGTTCCCCGGGACAGGGTAGCGGTGGCTACACCTTC. This gives the protein CASSPGQGSGGYTF. Full variable domain (missing parts from reference TRBV19 and TRBJ1-2): DGGITQSPKYLFRKEGQNVTLSCEQNLNHDAMYWYRQDPGQGLRLIYYSQIVNDFQKGDIAEGYSVSREKKESFPLTVTSAQKNPTAFYLCASSPGQGSGGYTFGSGTRLTVV.

The chain carries TRBV9 and TRBJ2-5; the match to TRBD2 covers 11 bases. CDR1 and CDR2 (germline): SGDLS, YYNGEE. The CDR3 totals 15 residues. Losses at the gene ends were 5 bases for V and 5 bases for J; bases not matched to a gene: 8. This CDR3 reads CASSSSGGARETQYF. Here the CDR3 DNA reads TGTGCCAGCAGTAGTAGCGGGGGGGCCCGGGAGACCCAGTACTTC.

This clone was detected only a few times. The chain couples TRBV6-6 to TRBJ2-1; the match to TRBD1 covers 8 bases. CDR3 length equals 14 residues. J gave up 9 bases and V 3 bases, and 7 bases lay outside the gene matches. Germline CDR1 MNHNY, CDR2 SVGAGI (reference sequence). The DNA for the CDR3 is TGTGCCAGCAGTTATCAGGGGGCTAGTGGTGAGCAGTTCTTC. It translates to CASSYQGASGEQFF.

The CDR3 here is CASSFQGQGNTEAFF. CDR3 DNA sequence: TGTGCCAGCAGCTTCCAAGGTCAGGGGAACACTGAAGCTTTCTTT. V gene TRBV11-2 combines with J gene TRBJ1-1; D may be TRBD1 (5 bases). The V gene's germline CDR1 is SGHAT and CDR2 FQNNGV. V lost 3 bases and J 1 base, leaving 12 bases between the germline ends. The length of the CDR3 is 15 residues.

This clone was seen a few times. The rearrangement uses TRBV3-1 (or the pseudogene TRBV3-2) and TRBJ2-6; D is perhaps TRBD2 (5 bases). Germline V CDR1 and CDR2: LGHDT, YNNKEL (reference sequence). The length of the CDR3 is 18 residues. V was cut by 0 bases and J by 0 bases, with 12 bases left in between. In DNA form, the CDR3 reads TGTGCCAGCAGCCAAGATGGACTGCAGAGCTCTGGGGCCAACGTCCTGACTTTC. Protein: CASSQDGLQSSGANVLTF.

J is TRBJ1-2 and V is TRBV3-1 (or the pseudogene TRBV3-2); 8 positions agree with TRBD1. Germline values: CDR1 LGHDT, CDR2 YNNKEL (reference sequence). The CDR3 contains 17 residues. Trimming removed 4 bases from V and 4 bases from J; junction bases left unmatched: 14. The CDR3 DNA follows: TGTGCCAGCAGCCGACCGAGAAAAGACAGGGGTGGCTATGGCTACACCTTC. Amino acid sequence: CASSRPRKDRGGYGYTF.

The chain carries TRBV11-3 and TRBJ1-2, with 11 bases matching TRBD1. V trimming: 5 bases; J trimming: 6 bases; junction bases outside the gene matches: 8. The CDR3 sequence is 15 residues long. Germline V gene data show CDR1 as SGHNT and CDR2 as YENEEA. CDR3 amino acids: CASSPTVGQGDGYTF. The DNA for the CDR3 is TGTGCCAGCAGCCCCACTGTGGGACAGGGGGATGGCTACACCTTC.